The 31 T cell receptor beta chains reported below all come from one sample, sequenced in a study of cytomegalovirus exposure and HLA in healthy donors. Vbeta (60) and Jbeta (13) primers were used in the PCR. TCRdb's table, derived via immunoSEQ multiplex PCR, lists solely in-frame clones and lacks some. The table shows over 200,000 clones, with more than 75% occurring only once. The specimen was PBMCs. These receptors were obtained from a male donor in good health and CMV-seronegative.

This clone was recorded only once. The chain recombines TRBV7-9 with TRBJ2-2, with TRBD1 identical over 8 bases. J gave up 1 base and V 9 bases, and 10 bases lay outside the gene matches. The CDR3 runs 16 residues. In germline, CDR1 is SEHNR, CDR2 FQNEAQ (reference sequence). This CDR3 is CARGPTGVLNTGELFF. For the CDR3, the DNA is TGTGCCAGAGGACCGACAGGGGTCTTGAACACCGGGGAGCTGTTTTTT.

The chain uses TRBV5-4 and TRBJ2-5; D uncertain. Gene TRBJ2-7 matches the end of the DNA better, so the J call may be wrong. Germline assignment: CDR1 SGHNT and CDR2 YYREEE (reference sequence). The CDR3 length is 12 residues. The CDR3: CASSDDFYEQYF. For the CDR3, the DNA is TGTGCCAGCAGCGATGACTTCTACGAGCAGTACTTC.

This clone appeared a single time. The chain carries TRBV23-1 and TRBJ1-2, with D perhaps TRBD1 (6 bases). TRBV23-1 is placed among ORFs of uncertain function. The CDR3 has 14 amino acids. Trimming left V 11 bases short and J 6 bases short, with 22 bases between. The CDR3 region has the DNA TGCGCCTTCCCTATAGGGGGATTTAATGATGGCTACACCTTC. Translated, it gives CAFPIGGFNDGYTF.

The chain couples TRBV25-1 to TRBJ2-7, with D maybe TRBD1 (5 bases). The germline V gene encodes CDR1 MGHDK and CDR2 SYGVNS. The V end lost 4 bases, the J end lost 3 bases, and 22 bases lay between the germline ends. This CDR3 comprises 17 residues. The CDR3 spells CASSAAPTDFAFYEQYF. The CDR3 nucleotides are TGTGCCAGCAGTGCCGCCCCGACAGATTTTGCTTTCTACGAGCAGTACTTC.

The V and J genes are TRBV29-1 and TRBJ2-3; TRBD2 matches 10 bases. This CDR3 spans 15 amino acids. Trimming cost V 6 bases and J 3 bases; bases outside gene matches: 9. Germline loops: CDR1 SQVTM, CDR2 ANQGSEA. In nucleotides, the CDR3 is TGCAGCGTGGGACGCCTAGCGGGAGCAACAGATACGCAGTATTTT. Translated, it gives CSVGRLAGATDTQYF.

The chain carries TRBV14 and TRBJ1-4, with a possible D match to TRBD1 (5 bases). This CDR3 is built from 13 residues. Germline CDR1 is SGHDN and CDR2 is FVKESK. Trimming took off 5 bases at V and 6 bases at J, with 10 bases between the two ends. CDR3 amino acids: CASSRGIDEKLFF. The CDR3 nucleotides read TGTGCCAGCAGCAGGGGTATTGATGAAAAACTGTTTTTT.

V gene TRBV5-1 combines with J gene TRBJ1-6; D ambiguous. V was pared by 0 bases and J by 5 bases, with 12 bases between. The CDR3 contains 16 residues. In germline, CDR1 is SGHRS, CDR2 YFSETQ. CDR3 bases: TGCGCCAGCAGCTTGGCCGACGCTAGTGATAATTCACCCCTCCACTTT. It codes for CASSLADASDNSPLHF.

The CDR3 loop is CASSSWGLAGTYEQYF. The CDR3 DNA sequence: TGTGCCAGTAGTTCCTGGGGACTAGCGGGAACCTACGAGCAGTACTTC. The V call is TRBV19, the J call TRBJ2-7; TRBD2 aligns across 13 bases. Trimming at V came to 5 bases and at J to 2 bases, leaving 6 bases not matched to a gene. The CDR3 extends over 16 amino acids. Germline CDR1 and CDR2: LNHDA and SQIVND (reference sequence).

V is TRBV9 and J is TRBJ2-1; 7 nucleotides align to TRBD1. The CDR3 length is 14 residues. Germline values: CDR1 SGDLS, CDR2 YYNGEE. Trimming at V came to 7 bases and at J to 5 bases, leaving 9 bases not matched to a gene. In DNA, the CDR3 is TGTGCCAGCGCCCACGGGACAGAGAACAATGAGCAGTTCTTC. As protein: CASAHGTENNEQFF.

The chain joins TRBV7-3 to TRBJ2-1; 9 nucleotides align to TRBD1. V lost 4 bases to trimming and J lost 9 bases; unmatched junction nucleotides: 10. The CDR3 is 15 residues long. The germline V gene has CDR1 SGHTA and CDR2 FQGTGA. CDR3 coding DNA: TGTGCCAGCAGCTCCCTCCGGGACAGGGTTAGTGAGCAGTTCTTC. Its translation is CASSSLRDRVSEQFF.

The rearrangement uses TRBV4-2 and TRBJ1-2; no clear D gene. Trimming stripped 0 bases from V and 8 bases from J, with 13 bases between. The CDR3 consists of 14 residues. Germline-derived CDR1 and CDR2 are LGHNA and YNFKEQ. The CDR3 sequence is CASSQDGRDEGYTF. The DNA of the CDR3 is TGTGCCAGCAGCCAAGATGGGAGGGATGAGGGCTACACCTTC.

J is TRBJ2-3 and V is TRBV5-8; TRBD1 aligns across 9 bases. CDR1 SGHTS and CDR2 YDEGEE come from the germline V gene. Unmatched junction bases numbered 14, after V lost 4 bases and J lost 2 bases. The CDR3 contains 18 residues. CDR3 residues: CASSPRLGQGLITDTQYF. The CDR3 nucleotides read TGTGCCAGCAGCCCTCGCCTAGGACAGGGGCTTATCACAGATACGCAGTATTTT.

The V and J genes are TRBV19 and TRBJ2-1, with 8 nucleotides matching TRBD2. J gave up 15 bases and V 3 bases, and 10 bases lay outside the gene matches. The germline gives CDR1 LNHDA, CDR2 SQIVND (reference sequence). This CDR3 spans 13 amino acids. The CDR3 nucleotides read TGTGCCAGTAGTATCGGCGGGGGGCTCCCCTCGTTCTTC. Protein sequence: CASSIGGGLPSFF. The complete variable domain, with remaining parts taken from reference TRBV19 and TRBJ2-1, reads DGGITQSPKYLFRKEGQNVTLSCEQNLNHDAMYWYRQDPGQGLRLIYYSQIVNDFQKGDIAEGYSVSREKKESFPLTVTSAQKNPTAFYLCASSIGGGLPSFFGPGTRLTVL.

This chain links TRBV28 with TRBJ1-5, with TRBD1 matching 10 bases. With 5 bases clipped from V and 6 bases from J, the junction kept 7 bases outside the gene matches. Per germline, CDR1 MDHEN and CDR2 SYDVKM. This CDR3 has 15 residues. The chain's CDR3 is CASSLTGGAGQPQHF. CDR3 nucleotides: TGTGCCAGCAGTCTGACAGGGGGCGCGGGTCAGCCCCAGCATTTT.

The chain uses TRBV4-1 and TRBJ1-1; D ambiguous. Trimming shortened V by 1 base and J by 5 bases, and 5 bases separated the two germline ends. There are 12 residues in the CDR3. Germline loops: CDR1 MGHRA, CDR2 YSYEKL. CDR3 DNA: TGCGCCAGCAGCCAAGGCAGGACTGAAGCTTTCTTT. Translating gives CASSQGRTEAFF.

V usage is TRBV19 and J usage is TRBJ1-4, with 8 bases matching TRBD1. V dropped 7 bases and J dropped 5; count of bases not matched to a gene: 6. CDR3 length: 14 residues. The germline V gene has CDR1 LNHDA and CDR2 SQIVND (reference sequence). The CDR3 DNA sequence: TGTGCCAGTAACCCGACAGGGGAAAATGAAAAACTGTTTTTT. Translating gives CASNPTGENEKLFF.

The chain combines TRBV6-1 with TRBJ1-2; possible D gene TRBD1, 5 bases. V was trimmed by 2 bases and J by 8 bases, leaving 12 bases between them. This CDR3 spans 13 amino acids. Germline V CDR1 and CDR2: MNHNS, SASEGT. CDR3 in amino acids: CASSERREGGYTF. In DNA form, the CDR3 reads TGTGCCAGCAGTGAAAGGAGGGAGGGGGGCTACACCTTC.

This clone has only one observation. This chain joins TRBV7-2 and TRBJ2-2; no reliable D call. The germline V and J ends were trimmed by 2 bases and 6 bases, with 10 bases remaining between them. The CDR3 runs to 14 residues. In germline, CDR1 is SGHTA, CDR2 FQGNSA. The CDR3 bases are TGTGCCAGCAGCTTAAATAGAGGCGCCGGGGAGCTGTTTTTT. Its protein product is CASSLNRGAGELFF.

The V gene is TRBV7-2, the J gene TRBJ2-7, with 12 bases aligning to TRBD2. Germline V gene sequence: CDR1 SGHTA, CDR2 FQGNSA. Germline trimming cut 5 bases from V and 6 bases from J; bases unmatched to any gene: 11. The CDR3 runs to 16 residues. CDR3 coding DNA: TGTGCCAGCAGCAGATTTCTAGCGGGAGGGCCGAGCGAGCAGTACTTC. Its protein is CASSRFLAGGPSEQYF.

This rearrangement joins TRBV27 to TRBJ1-1, with 11 bases identical to TRBD1. The junction had 3 bases not matched to a gene; V was cut back by 3 bases and J by 6 bases. This CDR3 is 14 amino acids long. Germline V CDR1 and CDR2: MNHEY, SMNVEV (reference sequence). CDR3 sequence reads: CASSFGQGAAEAFF. CDR3 DNA: TGTGCCAGCAGTTTCGGACAGGGGGCGGCTGAAGCTTTCTTT.

This rearrangement joins TRBV4-1 to TRBJ1-2, with 11 bases matching TRBD1. This CDR3 has 19 amino acids. J was trimmed by 0 bases and V by 0 bases; bases with no gene match: 9. CDR1 and CDR2 (germline): MGHRA, YSYEKL. The CDR3 region is CASSQDITGTGGANYGYTF. CDR3 DNA: TGCGCCAGCAGCCAAGACATTACCGGGACAGGGGGGGCTAACTATGGCTACACCTTC.

The chain uses TRBV9 and TRBJ2-7; TRBD2 aligns across 7 bases. Germline loops: CDR1 SGDLS, CDR2 YYNGEE. The CDR3 loop spans 15 amino acids. Losses at the gene ends were 4 bases for V and 1 base for J; bases not matched to a gene: 8. CDR3 in amino acids: CASSSRDYPSYEQYF. CDR3 in DNA: TGTGCCAGCAGCTCCCGGGACTACCCTTCCTACGAGCAGTACTTC.

The chain has TRBV4-2 and TRBJ1-4; 11 bases fit TRBD1. The CDR3 runs 17 residues. V lost 0 bases and J lost 8; bases outside the gene matches: 8. Germline V gives CDR1 LGHNA, CDR2 YNFKEQ. The CDR3 DNA sequence: TGTGCCAGCAGCCAAGAGGGACAGGGGGTCCGCCGCGAAAAACTGTTTTTT. Translation: CASSQEGQGVRREKLFF.

This clone has only a few counts. This rearrangement joins TRBV10-2 to TRBJ2-2; TRBD2 is a possible D gene (6 bases). Trimming stripped 2 bases from V and 1 base from J, with 8 bases between. Germline CDR1 WSHSY, CDR2 SAAADI. The CDR3 covers 15 residues. CDR3 sequence (DNA): TGCGCCAGCAGTGAGGCGGGATGGAACACCGGGGAGCTGTTTTTT. Translating it yields CASSEAGWNTGELFF.

The chain is built from TRBV2 and TRBJ1-3; 7 bases agree with TRBD1. The V and J ends lost 4 bases and 3 bases, in that order; junction bases with no gene match: 9. The germline V gene encodes CDR1 SNHLY and CDR2 FYNNEI. CDR3 length equals 16 residues. Here the CDR3 reads CASSADRTSVGNTIYF. The CDR3 DNA reads as TGTGCCAGCAGTGCGGACAGGACCTCTGTTGGAAACACCATATATTTT.

The chain recombines TRBV6-1 with TRBJ2-7; 9 positions match TRBD1. Losses at the gene ends were 1 base for V and 4 bases for J; bases not matched to a gene: 8. This CDR3 is 16 amino acids long. CDR1 and CDR2 from the germline V gene are MNHNS and SASEGT. The CDR3 region is CASSEGDGTGSYEQYF. DNA for the CDR3: TGTGCCAGCAGTGAAGGGGATGGGACAGGGTCGTACGAGCAGTACTTC.

This clone has just one count. The chain links TRBV5-6 to TRBJ2-1; 8 bases match TRBD1. This CDR3 is 17 amino acids long. The V gene end was trimmed by 0 bases and the J gene end by 2 bases; junction bases not matched to a gene: 7. The germline CDR1 and CDR2 sequences are SGHDT and YYEEEE. CDR3 sequence reads: CASSLGGQGSTYNEQFF. The CDR3 DNA sequence: TGTGCCAGCAGCTTGGGCGGACAGGGAAGTACCTACAATGAGCAGTTCTTC.

The rearrangement joins TRBV29-1 to TRBJ2-5; 7 positions match TRBD1. Losses at the gene ends were 6 bases for V and 3 bases for J; bases not matched to a gene: 10. Germline CDR1 reads SQVTM; CDR2 reads ANQGSEA. The CDR3 covers 14 residues. CDR3 sequence: CSVVKSGTEETQYF. The DNA for the CDR3 is TGCAGCGTCGTTAAATCCGGGACAGAAGAGACCCAGTACTTC.

V is TRBV19 and J is TRBJ2-2, with 7 bases identical to TRBD1. The J segment lost 0 bases and the V segment lost 6 bases, leaving 13 bases of the junction unmatched. The germline V gene has CDR1 LNHDA and CDR2 SQIVND (reference sequence). The CDR3 has 18 residues. The DNA for the CDR3 is TGTGCCAGTAGCCCTTCAACAGGGGCTGTTACGAACACCGGGGAGCTGTTTTTT. As protein: CASSPSTGAVTNTGELFF.

This clone was found a few times. The chain links TRBV19 to TRBJ2-5, with TRBD2 as a possible D gene (6 bases). Germline V lookup: CDR1 LNHDA, CDR2 SQIVND (reference sequence). The CDR3 totals 14 residues. The V end was cut by 6 bases, the J end by 11 bases, with 22 bases between. This CDR3 is CASSLGSGGWAQYF. The CDR3 nucleotides are TGTGCCAGTAGCCTAGGGTCAGGAGGGTGGGCTCAGTACTTC.

The J gene is TRBJ2-6, the V gene TRBV5-4; 9 nucleotides align to TRBD2. CDR1 and CDR2 (germline): SGHNT, YYREEE (reference sequence). The CDR3 length is 18 residues. J lost 2 bases, V lost 4 bases, and 10 bases had no gene match. The CDR3 spells CASSLGGRVIPGANVLTF. CDR3 coding DNA: TGTGCCAGCAGCCTGGGCGGGAGGGTAATCCCTGGGGCCAACGTCCTGACTTTC.